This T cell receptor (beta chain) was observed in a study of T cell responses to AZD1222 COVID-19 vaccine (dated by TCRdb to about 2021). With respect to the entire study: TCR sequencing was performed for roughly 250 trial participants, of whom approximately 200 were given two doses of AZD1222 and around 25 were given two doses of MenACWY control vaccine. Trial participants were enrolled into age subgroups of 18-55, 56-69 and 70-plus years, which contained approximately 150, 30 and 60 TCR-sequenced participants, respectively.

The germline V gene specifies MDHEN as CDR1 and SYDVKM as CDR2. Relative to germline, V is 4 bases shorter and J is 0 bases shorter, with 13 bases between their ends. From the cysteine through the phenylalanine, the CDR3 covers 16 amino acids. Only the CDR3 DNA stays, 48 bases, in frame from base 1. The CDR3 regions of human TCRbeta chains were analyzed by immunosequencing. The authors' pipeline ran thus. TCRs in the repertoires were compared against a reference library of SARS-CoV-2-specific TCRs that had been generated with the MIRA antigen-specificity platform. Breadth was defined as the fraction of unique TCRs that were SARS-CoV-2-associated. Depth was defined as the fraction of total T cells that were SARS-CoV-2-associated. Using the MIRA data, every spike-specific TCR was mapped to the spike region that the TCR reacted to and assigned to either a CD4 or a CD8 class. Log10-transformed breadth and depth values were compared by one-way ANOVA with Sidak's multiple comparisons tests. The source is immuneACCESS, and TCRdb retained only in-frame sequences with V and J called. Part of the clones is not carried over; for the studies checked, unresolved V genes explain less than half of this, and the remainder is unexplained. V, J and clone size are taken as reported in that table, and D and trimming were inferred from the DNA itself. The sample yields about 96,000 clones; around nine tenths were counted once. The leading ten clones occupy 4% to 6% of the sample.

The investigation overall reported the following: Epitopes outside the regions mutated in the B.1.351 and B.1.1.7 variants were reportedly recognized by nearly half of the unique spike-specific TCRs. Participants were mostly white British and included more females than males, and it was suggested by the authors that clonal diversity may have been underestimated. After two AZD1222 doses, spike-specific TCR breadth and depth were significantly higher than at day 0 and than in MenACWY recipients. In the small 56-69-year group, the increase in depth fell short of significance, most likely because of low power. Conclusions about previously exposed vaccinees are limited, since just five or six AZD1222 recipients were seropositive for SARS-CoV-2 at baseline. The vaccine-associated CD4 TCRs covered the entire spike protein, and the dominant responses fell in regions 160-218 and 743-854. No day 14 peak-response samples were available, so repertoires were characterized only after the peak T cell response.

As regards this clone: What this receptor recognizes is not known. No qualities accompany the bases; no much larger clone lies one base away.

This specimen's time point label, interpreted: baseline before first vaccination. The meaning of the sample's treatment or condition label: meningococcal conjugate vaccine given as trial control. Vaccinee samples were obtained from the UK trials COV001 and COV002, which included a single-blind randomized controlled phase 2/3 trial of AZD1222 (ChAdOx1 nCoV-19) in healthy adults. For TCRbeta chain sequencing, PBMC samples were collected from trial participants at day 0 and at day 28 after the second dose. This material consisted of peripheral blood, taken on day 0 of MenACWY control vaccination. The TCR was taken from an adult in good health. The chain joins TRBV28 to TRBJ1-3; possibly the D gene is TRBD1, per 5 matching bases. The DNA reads TGTGCCAGCAGTTCAAGACAGCCAAGCTCTGGAAACACCATATATTTT. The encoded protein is CASSSRQPSSGNTIYF.